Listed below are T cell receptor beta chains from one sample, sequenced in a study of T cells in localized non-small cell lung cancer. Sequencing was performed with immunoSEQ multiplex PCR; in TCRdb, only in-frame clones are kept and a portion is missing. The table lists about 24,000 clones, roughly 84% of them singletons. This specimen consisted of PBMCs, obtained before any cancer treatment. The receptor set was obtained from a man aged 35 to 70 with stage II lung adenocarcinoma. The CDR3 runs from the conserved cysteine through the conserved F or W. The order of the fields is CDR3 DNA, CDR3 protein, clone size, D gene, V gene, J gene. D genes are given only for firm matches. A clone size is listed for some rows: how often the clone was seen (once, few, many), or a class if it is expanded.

TGTGCCAGCTCACCGGGGGCGGAGGCCAAAAACATTCAGTACTTC	CASSPGAEAKNIQYF	.	.	TRBV18	TRBJ2-4
TGTGCCAGTAGTATAGGCGGACAGGAGACTAACTATGGCTACACCTTC	CASSIGGQETNYGYTF	few	TRBD1	TRBV19	TRBJ1-2
TGTGCCAGCAGCTTAGCCACAAGGGGGGGTGCCAATCAGCCCCAGCATTTT	CASSLATRGGANQPQHF	.	.	TRBV7-8	TRBJ1-5
TGTGCCTGGAGTAAAAGGCGGAACACTGAAGCTTTCTTT	CAWSKRRNTEAFF	few	.	TRBV30	TRBJ1-1
TGTGCCAGCACTTCGCGGGGGGCTGGAATCAATGAGCAGTTCTTC	CASTSRGAGINEQFF	.	TRBD2	TRBV27	TRBJ2-1
TGTGCCTGGAGTTGGGACACCAACCAAGAGACCCAGTACTTC	CAWSWDTNQETQYF	.	.	TRBV30	TRBJ2-5
TGTGCCAGCAGTGACGTGGCTTTCCTACGATACTTC	CASSDVAFLRYF	.	.	TRBV6-1	TRBJ2-7
TGTGCCAGCAGCTTCACAGGGGAACGGTATGGCTACACCTTC	CASSFTGERYGYTF	.	TRBD1	TRBV5-8	TRBJ1-2
TGCGCCAGCAGCTCCCTCGCCAGCGGCCGCACCGGGGAGCTGTTTTTT	CASSSLASGRTGELFF	.	.	TRBV5-1	TRBJ2-2
TGTGCCTGGAGTGAGAACCAGGCAGATACGCAGTATTTT	CAWSENQADTQYF	.	.	TRBV30	TRBJ2-3
TGTGCCAGCTCACCAGAGGGTAGCAATCAGCCCCAGCATTTT	CASSPEGSNQPQHF	.	.	TRBV18	TRBJ1-5
TGTGCCAGCAGCCCACTAGCGGGAGGCGCAGATACGCAGTATTTT	CASSPLAGGADTQYF	.	TRBD2	TRBV7-6	TRBJ2-3
TGTGCCAGTAGTCTGGGAGGACAGGAGTCTAACTATGGCTACACCTTC	CASSLGGQESNYGYTF	.	TRBD1	TRBV19	TRBJ1-2
TGTGCCAGTAGTATATATGGGACGGGTGGCTACACCTTC	CASSIYGTGGYTF	.	.	TRBV19	TRBJ1-2
TGTGCTAGTGGTCGGGAAGGGGTTTACGAGCAGTACTTC	CASGREGVYEQYF	.	.	TRBV12-5	TRBJ2-7
TGTGCCAGTAGCCCAGCGACACCGAACACCGGGGAGCTGTTTTTT	CASSPATPNTGELFF	.	.	TRBV19	TRBJ2-2
TGCGCCAGCAGCTTGGAAGGGAGCTCCGGAAATGGCTACACCTTC	CASSLEGSSGNGYTF	.	.	TRBV5-1	TRBJ1-2
TGCAGCGTTGATAGGAACGAAGAGCAGTATTTT	CSVDRNEEQYF	.	.	TRBV29-1	TRBJ2-3
TGTGCCAGCAGCCAAGAGAACACTGAAGCTTTCTTT	CASSQENTEAFF	.	.	TRBV4-2	TRBJ1-1
TGTGCCAGCAGCTTAGCGGGACCTCCTGGATCGGAGACCCAGTACTTC	CASSLAGPPGSETQYF	.	.	TRBV7-9	TRBJ2-5
TGCGCCAGCAGTGGGCAGGGGGCGGCTTTGGTCACTGAAGCTTTCTTT	CASSGQGAALVTEAFF	.	TRBD1	TRBV10-2	TRBJ1-1
TGTGCCAGCAGCTTAGCTGGCGGGGAGCTGTTTTTT	CASSLAGGELFF	.	.	TRBV7-3	TRBJ2-2
TGTGCCAGCAGTTCCGCTGGACCGAACTACGAGCAGTACTTC	CASSSAGPNYEQYF	.	.	TRBV27	TRBJ2-7
TGTGCCAGCAGCGCACAGGGGGCGAGTGAAAAACTGTTTTTT	CASSAQGASEKLFF	.	TRBD1	TRBV5-6	TRBJ1-4
TGTGCCAGTAGCGGACAGGGGTATGGCTACACCTTC	CASSGQGYGYTF	.	TRBD1	TRBV19	TRBJ1-2
TGTGCCAGCGCCGGGACCCTCCAGCAGCCCCAGCATTTT	CASAGTLQQPQHF	.	.	TRBV5-5	TRBJ1-5
TGCGCCAGCAGCTTAGACAGGCCCCCATTGGATACGCAGTATTTT	CASSLDRPPLDTQYF	.	.	TRBV5-1	TRBJ2-3
TGTGCCAGTAGTATAACGGCTGGAGGCTACACCTTC	CASSITAGGYTF	.	.	TRBV19	TRBJ1-2
TGTGCCAGCAGGGAGGTGGGGACTGAAGCTTTCTTT	CASREVGTEAFF	.	.	TRBV7-9	TRBJ1-1
TGCGCCAGCAGCTTAGCCGGACAGGGCTCCTACGAGCAGTACTTC	CASSLAGQGSYEQYF	once	TRBD1	TRBV5-1	TRBJ2-7
TGTGCCAGCAGTAGGCTAGCGGGTAGATCAGATACGCAGTATTTT	CASSRLAGRSDTQYF	once	TRBD2	TRBV2	TRBJ2-3
TGTGCCAGCAGCCCCCAACAGGGTCCCACTGAAGCTTTCTTT	CASSPQQGPTEAFF	.	.	TRBV11-3	TRBJ1-1
TGCGCCAGCAGCCAGACCGGGACGGTATACAATGAGCAGTTCTTC	CASSQTGTVYNEQFF	once	.	TRBV5-1	TRBJ2-1
TGTGCCAGCAGTCCCAATGCAGGGACGGGAAAACTGTTTTTT	CASSPNAGTGKLFF	.	.	TRBV28	TRBJ1-4
TGTGCCAGCAGCCGTGGGAATCAGCCCCAGCATTTT	CASSRGNQPQHF	.	.	TRBV27	TRBJ1-5
TGTGCCAGCAGTACCATACAGGGCCTGGGCACTGAAGCTTTCTTT	CASSTIQGLGTEAFF	.	.	TRBV6-6	TRBJ1-1
TGTGCCAGCAGCCCTGGACAGGGTGGCCTAGGGGGCTACACCTTC	CASSPGQGGLGGYTF	.	TRBD1	TRBV5-4	TRBJ1-2
TGCGCCAGCAGCCAAGACCACACCACGGGCAATCAGCCCCAGCATTTT	CASSQDHTTGNQPQHF	.	.	TRBV4-1	TRBJ1-5
TGTGCCAGCAGCCATCTCGGACTAGCGGGAGATCTTGAGCAGTTCTTC	CASSHLGLAGDLEQFF	.	TRBD2	TRBV4-2	TRBJ2-1
TGTGCCAGTAGTTTTCGGGACAGGGGGTGGTCCGGGGAGCTGTTTTTT	CASSFRDRGWSGELFF	.	TRBD1	TRBV19	TRBJ2-2
TGTGCCATCAGTGAGAGACAGGGGACCGCCTCTGGGGCCAACGTCCTGACTTTC	CAISERQGTASGANVLTF	.	TRBD1	TRBV10-3	TRBJ2-6
TGTGCCAGTAGCCGGGACAGGGGGTCCTACGAGCAGTACTTC	CASSRDRGSYEQYF	.	TRBD1	TRBV19	TRBJ2-7
TGTGCCAGCAGCCTCATCAGGGGTGGTCGAGCCAAAAACATTCAGTACTTC	CASSLIRGGRAKNIQYF	.	.	TRBV11-2	TRBJ2-4
TGTGCCAGCAGCCGAGGGACTAGCGGGATCTACGAGCAGTACTTC	CASSRGTSGIYEQYF	.	TRBD2	TRBV14	TRBJ2-7
TGTGCCAGCAGCCTGACAGAGAACACTGAAGCTTTCTTT	CASSLTENTEAFF	medium-sized	.	TRBV6-1	TRBJ1-1
TGTGCCAGCAGCCGACAGGGAACCTCTGGAAACACCATATATTTT	CASSRQGTSGNTIYF	.	TRBD1	TRBV7-9	TRBJ1-3
TGCGCCAGCAGCGCGACCTCCACAGGGGTGAACACTGAAGCTTTCTTT	CASSATSTGVNTEAFF	.	TRBD1	TRBV5-1	TRBJ1-1
TGTGCCAGCAGTTTAAGACTAAGCGGGGGGGCCTACAATGAGCAGTTCTTC	CASSLRLSGGAYNEQFF	.	TRBD2	TRBV28	TRBJ2-1
TGTGCCAGCGACGGGACTAGCGGGTCGGCCTACAATGAGCAGTTCTTC	CASDGTSGSAYNEQFF	medium-sized	TRBD2	TRBV2	TRBJ2-1
TGTGCCAGCAGCGGTCGGACTAGAACCACAGATACGCAGTATTTT	CASSGRTRTTDTQYF	.	TRBD2	TRBV7-2	TRBJ2-3
TGTGCCAGCAGCCCTGACACGAACACCGGGGAGCTGTTTTTT	CASSPDTNTGELFF	.	.	TRBV5-4	TRBJ2-2
TGCGCCAGCAGCTCCCAACCACCTCCGGACTCACCCCTCCACTTT	CASSSQPPPDSPLHF	.	.	TRBV5-1	TRBJ1-6
TGTGCCAGCAGCTTAACAGGCGGGGCCAGCTCCTACAATGAGCAGTTCTTC	CASSLTGGASSYNEQFF	.	.	TRBV7-3	TRBJ2-1
TGTGCCAGCTCACCGGAGGGGAGGACTAATGAAAAACTGTTTTTT	CASSPEGRTNEKLFF	.	.	TRBV18	TRBJ1-4